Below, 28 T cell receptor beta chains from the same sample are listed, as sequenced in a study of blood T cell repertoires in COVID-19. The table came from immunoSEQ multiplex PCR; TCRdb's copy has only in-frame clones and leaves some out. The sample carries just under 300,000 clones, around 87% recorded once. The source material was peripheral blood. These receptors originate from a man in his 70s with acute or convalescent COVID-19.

The CDR3 DNA reads TGTGCCAGTAGTATAGGTTCAGGGGGCTCTACACGGACCATAAACACCGGGGAGCTGTTTTTT. Protein: CASSIGSGGSTRTINTGELFF. The chain recombines TRBV19 with TRBJ2-2, with 8 bases identical to TRBD1. The trim removed 1 base at V and 2 bases at J, leaving 18 bases unmatched. The germline V gene encodes CDR1 LNHDA and CDR2 SQIVND (reference sequence). This CDR3 spans 21 amino acids.

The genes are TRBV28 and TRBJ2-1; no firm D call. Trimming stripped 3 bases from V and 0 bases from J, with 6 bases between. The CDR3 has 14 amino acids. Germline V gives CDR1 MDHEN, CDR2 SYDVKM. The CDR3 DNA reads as TGTGCCAGCAGTTTTGTAAACTCCTACAATGAGCAGTTCTTC. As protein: CASSFVNSYNEQFF.

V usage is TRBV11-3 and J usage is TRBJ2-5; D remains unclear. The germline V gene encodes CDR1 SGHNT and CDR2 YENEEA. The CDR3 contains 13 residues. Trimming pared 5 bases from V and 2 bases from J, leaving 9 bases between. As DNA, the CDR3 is TGTGCCAGCAGCCTGTCAGTACAAGAGACCCAGTACTTC. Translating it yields CASSLSVQETQYF.

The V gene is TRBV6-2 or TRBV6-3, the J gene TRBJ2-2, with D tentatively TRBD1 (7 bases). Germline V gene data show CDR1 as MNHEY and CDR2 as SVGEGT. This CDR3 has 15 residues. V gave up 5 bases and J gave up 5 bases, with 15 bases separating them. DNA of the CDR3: TGTGCCAGCAGTCGCAGGGGGAGGACGACCGGGGAGCTGTTTTTT. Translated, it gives CASSRRGRTTGELFF.

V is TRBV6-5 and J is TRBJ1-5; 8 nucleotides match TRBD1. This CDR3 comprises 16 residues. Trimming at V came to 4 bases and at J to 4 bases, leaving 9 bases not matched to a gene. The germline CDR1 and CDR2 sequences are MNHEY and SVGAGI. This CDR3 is CASSSLRGQGNQPQHF. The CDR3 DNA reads TGTGCCAGCAGTTCCCTAAGAGGACAGGGTAATCAGCCCCAGCATTTT.

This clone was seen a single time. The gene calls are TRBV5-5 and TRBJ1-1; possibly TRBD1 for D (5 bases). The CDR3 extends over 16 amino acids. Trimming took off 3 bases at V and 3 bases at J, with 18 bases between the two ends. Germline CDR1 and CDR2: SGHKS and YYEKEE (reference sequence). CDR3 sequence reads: CASSSLFRVEDTEAFF. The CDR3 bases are TGTGCCAGCAGCTCTTTATTCAGGGTAGAGGACACTGAAGCTTTCTTT.

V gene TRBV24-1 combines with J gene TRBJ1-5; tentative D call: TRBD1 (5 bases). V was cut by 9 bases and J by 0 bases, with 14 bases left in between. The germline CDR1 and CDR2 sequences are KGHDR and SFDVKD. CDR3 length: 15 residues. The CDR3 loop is CATGEGKRSNQPQHF. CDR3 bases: TGTGCCACCGGGGAGGGGAAACGTAGCAATCAGCCCCAGCATTTT.

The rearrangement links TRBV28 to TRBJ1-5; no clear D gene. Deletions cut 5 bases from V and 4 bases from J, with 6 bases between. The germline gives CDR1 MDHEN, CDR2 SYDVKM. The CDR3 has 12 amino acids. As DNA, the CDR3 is TGTGCCAGCAGTCGTATGAATCAGCCCCAGCATTTT. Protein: CASSRMNQPQHF.

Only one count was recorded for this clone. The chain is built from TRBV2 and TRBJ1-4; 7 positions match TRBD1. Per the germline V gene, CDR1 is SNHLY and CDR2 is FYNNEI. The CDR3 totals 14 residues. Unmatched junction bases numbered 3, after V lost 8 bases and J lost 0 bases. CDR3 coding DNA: TGTGCCAGCCACAGGGGCGCAACTAATGAAAAACTGTTTTTT. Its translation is CASHRGATNEKLFF.

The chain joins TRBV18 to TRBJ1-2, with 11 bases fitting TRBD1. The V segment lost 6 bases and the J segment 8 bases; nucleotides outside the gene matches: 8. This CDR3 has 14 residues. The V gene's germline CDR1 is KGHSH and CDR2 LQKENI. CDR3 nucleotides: TGTGCCAGCTCCCTCGGGGGACAGGGGGAAGGCTACACCTTC. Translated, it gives CASSLGGQGEGYTF.

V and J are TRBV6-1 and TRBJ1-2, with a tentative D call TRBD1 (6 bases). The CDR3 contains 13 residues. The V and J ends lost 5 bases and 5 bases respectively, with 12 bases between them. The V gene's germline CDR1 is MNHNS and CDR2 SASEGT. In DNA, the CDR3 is TGTGCCAGCAGTTCCCTGGACAGATATGGCTACACCTTC. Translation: CASSSLDRYGYTF.

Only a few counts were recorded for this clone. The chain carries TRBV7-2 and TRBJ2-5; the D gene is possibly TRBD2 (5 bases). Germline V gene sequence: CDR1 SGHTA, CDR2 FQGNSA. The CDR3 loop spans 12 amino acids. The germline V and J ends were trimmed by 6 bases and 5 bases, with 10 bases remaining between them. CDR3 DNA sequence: TGTGCCAGCAGTAGGGCGGGCGAGACCCAGTACTTC. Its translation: CASSRAGETQYF.

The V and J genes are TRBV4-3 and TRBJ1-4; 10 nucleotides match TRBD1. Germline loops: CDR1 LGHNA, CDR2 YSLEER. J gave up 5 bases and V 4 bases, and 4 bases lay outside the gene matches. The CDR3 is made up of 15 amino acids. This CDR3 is CASSLEGQGNEKLFF. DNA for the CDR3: TGCGCCAGCAGCCTCGAGGGACAGGGGAATGAAAAACTGTTTTTT.

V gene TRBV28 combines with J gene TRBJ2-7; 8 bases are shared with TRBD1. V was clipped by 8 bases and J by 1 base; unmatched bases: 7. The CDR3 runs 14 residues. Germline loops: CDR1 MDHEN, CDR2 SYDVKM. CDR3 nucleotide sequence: TGTGCCAGCGGAATAACAGGGGGATCCTACGAGCAGTACTTC. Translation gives CASGITGGSYEQYF.

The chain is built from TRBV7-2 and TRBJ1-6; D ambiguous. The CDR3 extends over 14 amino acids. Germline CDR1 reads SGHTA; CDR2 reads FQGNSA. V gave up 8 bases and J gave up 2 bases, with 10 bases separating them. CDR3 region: CASAREAYNSPLHF. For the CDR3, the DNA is TGTGCCAGCGCTCGCGAGGCCTATAATTCACCCCTCCACTTT.

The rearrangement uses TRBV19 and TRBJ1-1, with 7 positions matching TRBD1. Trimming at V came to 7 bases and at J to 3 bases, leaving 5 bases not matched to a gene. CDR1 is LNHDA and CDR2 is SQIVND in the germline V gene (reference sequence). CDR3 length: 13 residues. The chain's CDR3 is CASTGQSDTEAFF. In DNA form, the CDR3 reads TGTGCCAGTACGGGACAGAGCGACACTGAAGCTTTCTTT.

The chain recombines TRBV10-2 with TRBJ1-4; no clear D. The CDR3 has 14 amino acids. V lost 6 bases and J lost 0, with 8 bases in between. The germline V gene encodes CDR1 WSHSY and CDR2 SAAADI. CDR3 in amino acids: CASRMSATNEKLFF. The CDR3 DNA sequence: TGCGCCAGCAGGATGTCGGCAACTAATGAAAAACTGTTTTTT.

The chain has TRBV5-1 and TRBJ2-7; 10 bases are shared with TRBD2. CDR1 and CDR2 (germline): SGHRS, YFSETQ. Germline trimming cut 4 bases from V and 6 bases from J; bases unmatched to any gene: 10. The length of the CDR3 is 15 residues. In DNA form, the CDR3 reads TGCGCCAGCAGCCCTCCGGCTAGCGGGAGCGGCGAGCAGTACTTC. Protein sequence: CASSPPASGSGEQYF. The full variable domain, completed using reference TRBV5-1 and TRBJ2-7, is KAGVTQTPRYLIKTRGQQVTLSCSPISGHRSVSWYQQTPGQGLQFLFEYFSETQRNKGNFPGRFSGRQFSNSRSEMNVSTLELGDSALYLCASSPPASGSGEQYFGPGTRLTVT.

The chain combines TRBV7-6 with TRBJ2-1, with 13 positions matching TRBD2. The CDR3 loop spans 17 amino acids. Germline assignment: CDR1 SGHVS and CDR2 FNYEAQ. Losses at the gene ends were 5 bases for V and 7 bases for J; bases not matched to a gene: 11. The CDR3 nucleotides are TGTGCCAGCAGCCGAACGCCCGGACTAGCGGGGGCAAATGAGCAGTTCTTC. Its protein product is CASSRTPGLAGANEQFF.

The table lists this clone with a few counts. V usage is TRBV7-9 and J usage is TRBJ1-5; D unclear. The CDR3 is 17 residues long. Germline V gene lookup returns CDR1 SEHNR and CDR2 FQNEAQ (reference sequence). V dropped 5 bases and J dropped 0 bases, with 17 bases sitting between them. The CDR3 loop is CASSNVPLVYSNQPQHF. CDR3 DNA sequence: TGTGCCAGCAGCAATGTTCCCTTAGTTTATAGCAATCAGCCCCAGCATTTT.

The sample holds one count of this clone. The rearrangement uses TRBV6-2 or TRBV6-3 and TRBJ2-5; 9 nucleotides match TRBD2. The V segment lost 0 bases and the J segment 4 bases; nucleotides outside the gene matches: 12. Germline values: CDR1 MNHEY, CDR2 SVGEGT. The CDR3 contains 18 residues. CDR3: CASSYSITTSGPLETQYF. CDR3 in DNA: TGTGCCAGCAGTTACTCGATAACCACTAGCGGGCCGTTAGAGACCCAGTACTTC.

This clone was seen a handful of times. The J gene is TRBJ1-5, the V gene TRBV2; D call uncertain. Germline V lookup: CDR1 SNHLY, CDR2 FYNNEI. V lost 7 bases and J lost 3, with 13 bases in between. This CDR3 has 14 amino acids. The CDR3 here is CASMKDGINQPQHF. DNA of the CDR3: TGTGCCAGCATGAAGGACGGGATCAATCAGCCCCAGCATTTT.

CDR3 amino acids: CASSPRDRVHGYTF. The CDR3 DNA follows: TGCGCCAGCAGCCCCCGGGACAGGGTCCATGGCTACACCTTC. This chain links TRBV4-3 with TRBJ1-2; TRBD1 matches 9 bases. Germline V lookup: CDR1 LGHNA, CDR2 YSLEER. J lost 6 bases, V lost 4 bases, and 6 bases had no gene match. The length of the CDR3 is 14 residues.

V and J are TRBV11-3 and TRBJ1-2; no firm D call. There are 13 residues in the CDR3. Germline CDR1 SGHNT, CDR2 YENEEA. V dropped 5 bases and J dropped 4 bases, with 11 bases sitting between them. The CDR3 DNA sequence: TGTGCCAGCAGCCGACTGCGTAGCTATGGCTACACCTTC. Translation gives CASSRLRSYGYTF.

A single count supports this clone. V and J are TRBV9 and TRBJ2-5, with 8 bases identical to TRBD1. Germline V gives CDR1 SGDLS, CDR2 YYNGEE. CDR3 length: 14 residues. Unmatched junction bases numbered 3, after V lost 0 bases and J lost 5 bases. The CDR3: CASSVGQGRETQYF. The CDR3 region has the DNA TGTGCCAGCAGCGTAGGACAGGGGAGGGAGACCCAGTACTTC.

This CDR3 is CAISRSGSGSQSSYNEQFF. The CDR3 coding sequence is TGTGCCATCAGCCGGAGCGGGAGTGGGTCTCAGAGCTCCTACAATGAGCAGTTCTTC. This chain joins TRBV10-3 and TRBJ2-1; 8 bases agree with TRBD2. The CDR3 has 19 amino acids. J was trimmed by 0 bases and V by 6 bases; bases with no gene match: 16. Germline V gene lookup returns CDR1 ENHRY and CDR2 SYGVKD.

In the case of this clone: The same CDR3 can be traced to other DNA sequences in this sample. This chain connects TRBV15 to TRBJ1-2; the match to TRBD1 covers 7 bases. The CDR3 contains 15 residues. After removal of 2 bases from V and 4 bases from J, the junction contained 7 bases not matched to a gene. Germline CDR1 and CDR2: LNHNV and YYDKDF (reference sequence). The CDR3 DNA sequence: TGTGCCACCAGCAGACTTCCGGGACAGAGCTATGGCTACACCTTC. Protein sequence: CATSRLPGQSYGYTF.

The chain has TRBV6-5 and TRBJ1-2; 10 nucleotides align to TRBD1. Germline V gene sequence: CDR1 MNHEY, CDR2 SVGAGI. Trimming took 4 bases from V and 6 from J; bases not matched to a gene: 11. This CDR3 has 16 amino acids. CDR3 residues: CASSSTLGQGEDGYTF. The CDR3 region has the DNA TGTGCCAGCAGTTCAACGCTCGGACAGGGGGAGGATGGCTACACCTTC.